These T cell receptor beta chains were read from a single sample in a study of radiotherapy plus CTLA-4 blockade in lung cancer. TCRdb's table, derived via immunoSEQ multiplex PCR, lists solely in-frame clones and lacks some. The sample yields just over 60,000 clones, 60% to 80% seen once. Sample: peripheral blood, taken from a patient treated with radiotherapy plus ipilimumab. The receptors here all came from a human donor with non-small cell lung cancer who had a complete response to radiotherapy plus ipilimumab. Both conserved end residues are part of each CDR3. Each record gives: V gene, D gene, CDR3 length, clone size, J gene, CDR3 DNA, CDR3 protein. The D gene is left open where the match is weak. Size is omitted from some rows. Given values are once, few, many or a class for expanded clones.

v_gene: TRBV5-1; d_gene: -; len: 15; abundance: -; j_gene: TRBJ1-1; CDR3nt: TGCGCCAGCAGCGAGGGGGGGAGTCTGAACACTGAAGCTTTCTTT; CDR3aa: CASSEGGSLNTEAFF
v_gene: TRBV19; d_gene: TRBD1; len: 16; abundance: -; j_gene: TRBJ1-3; CDR3nt: TGTGCCAGTAGTATAGATGCAGGGGGTGCTGGAAACACCATATATTTT; CDR3aa: CASSIDAGGAGNTIYF
v_gene: TRBV18; d_gene: TRBD1; len: 18; abundance: -; j_gene: TRBJ2-5; CDR3nt: TGTGCCAGCTCACCAGAACAACGGACAGGATTCGGTCAAGAGACCCAGTACTTC; CDR3aa: CASSPEQRTGFGQETQYF
v_gene: TRBV10-1; d_gene: TRBD2; len: 14; abundance: -; j_gene: TRBJ2-1; CDR3nt: TGCGCCAGCAGTGATGCGGGAGTAGGCGATGAGCAGTTCTTC; CDR3aa: CASSDAGVGDEQFF
v_gene: TRBV5-1; d_gene: -; len: 15; abundance: -; j_gene: TRBJ2-6; CDR3nt: TGCGCCAGCAGGGTTACGGGGGCTGGGGCCAACGTCCTGACTTTC; CDR3aa: CASRVTGAGANVLTF
v_gene: TRBV5-4; d_gene: -; len: 13; abundance: -; j_gene: TRBJ1-6; CDR3nt: TGTGCCAGCAGCCCGGGACGGCATTCACCCCTCCACTTT; CDR3aa: CASSPGRHSPLHF
v_gene: TRBV7-2; d_gene: -; len: 15; abundance: -; j_gene: TRBJ1-2; CDR3nt: TGTGCCAGCAGCTTAGATGGAAGGGGAAACTATGGCTACACCTTC; CDR3aa: CASSLDGRGNYGYTF
v_gene: TRBV7-2; d_gene: TRBD1; len: 16; abundance: -; j_gene: TRBJ1-2; CDR3nt: TGTGCCAGCAGCCCCGTGGGACAGCTCTCTAACTATGGCTACACCTTC; CDR3aa: CASSPVGQLSNYGYTF
v_gene: TRBV5-1; d_gene: -; len: 13; abundance: -; j_gene: TRBJ2-1; CDR3nt: TGCGCCAGCAGCTTGGACGCGGGCGATGAGCAGTTCTTC; CDR3aa: CASSLDAGDEQFF
v_gene: TRBV6-1; d_gene: -; len: 14; abundance: -; j_gene: TRBJ1-5; CDR3nt: TGTGCCAGCAGTGAAGACCTTCTCGGAACGCCCCAGCATTTT; CDR3aa: CASSEDLLGTPQHF
v_gene: TRBV13; d_gene: TRBD2; len: 18; abundance: -; j_gene: TRBJ2-1; CDR3nt: TGTGCCAGCAGCTTGGGACTAGCGGGGGCGCTGGCCGGCAATGAGCAGTTCTTC; CDR3aa: CASSLGLAGALAGNEQFF
v_gene: TRBV11-2; d_gene: -; len: 16; abundance: -; j_gene: TRBJ2-2; CDR3nt: TGTGCCAGCAGGGATTCGGGGCAGAGGGGGGCCGGGGAGCTGTTTTTT; CDR3aa: CASRDSGQRGAGELFF
v_gene: TRBV6-4; d_gene: TRBD1; len: 15; abundance: -; j_gene: TRBJ2-7; CDR3nt: TGTGCCAGCAGTGACATAAGGGACAGCTTTTACGAGCAGTACTTC; CDR3aa: CASSDIRDSFYEQYF
v_gene: TRBV9; d_gene: -; len: 14; abundance: -; j_gene: TRBJ2-2; CDR3nt: TGTGCCAGCAGCGAAAGCACTGACACCGGGGAGCTGTTTTTT; CDR3aa: CASSESTDTGELFF
v_gene: TRBV29-1; d_gene: -; len: 14; abundance: -; j_gene: TRBJ2-1; CDR3nt: TGCAGCGTCGCTCCCGCGACAGCACTTTACCAAGAGTTCTTC; CDR3aa: CSVAPATALYQEFF
v_gene: TRBV6-5; d_gene: -; len: 14; abundance: -; j_gene: TRBJ1-1; CDR3nt: TGTGCCAGCACCTCAGATCGTATGAACACTGAAGCTTTCTTT; CDR3aa: CASTSDRMNTEAFF
v_gene: TRBV6-5; d_gene: -; len: 13; abundance: -; j_gene: TRBJ2-5; CDR3nt: TGTGCCAGCAAGGGAAGCGGTCCGGAGACCCAGTACTTC; CDR3aa: CASKGSGPETQYF
v_gene: TRBV6-5; d_gene: -; len: 14; abundance: -; j_gene: TRBJ2-5; CDR3nt: TGTGCCAGCAGCTCGGACAGCCGGGGAGAGACCCAGTACTTC; CDR3aa: CASSSDSRGETQYF
v_gene: TRBV19; d_gene: -; len: 18; abundance: -; j_gene: TRBJ2-4; CDR3nt: TGTGCCAGTAGTCCAAAAGACAGAAACACCATAGCCAAAAACATTCAGTACTTC; CDR3aa: CASSPKDRNTIAKNIQYF
v_gene: TRBV4-2; d_gene: TRBD2; len: 21; abundance: -; j_gene: TRBJ2-4; CDR3nt: TGTGCCAGCAGCCTCGGAGCTCCGAGCGGGGGACTCAAACCAACCAAAAACATTCAGTACTTC; CDR3aa: CASSLGAPSGGLKPTKNIQYF
v_gene: TRBV5-1; d_gene: -; len: 16; abundance: -; j_gene: TRBJ2-2; CDR3nt: TGCGCCAGCAGCCCACCACAGGACAAGAACACCGGGGAGCTGTTTTTT; CDR3aa: CASSPPQDKNTGELFF
v_gene: TRBV9; d_gene: TRBD2; len: 15; abundance: -; j_gene: TRBJ2-7; CDR3nt: TGTGCCAGCAGCGTAGCGAGCGGGGAGATCAACGAGCAGTACTTC; CDR3aa: CASSVASGEINEQYF
v_gene: TRBV7-2; d_gene: -; len: 11; abundance: few; j_gene: TRBJ2-7; CDR3nt: TGTGCCAGCAGCATCGACCAGGAGCAGTACTTC; CDR3aa: CASSIDQEQYF
v_gene: TRBV7-9; d_gene: TRBD1; len: 14; abundance: -; j_gene: TRBJ1-2; CDR3nt: TGTGCCAGCAGCTTAGGGGACAGGGGGAATGGCTACACCTTC; CDR3aa: CASSLGDRGNGYTF
v_gene: TRBV10-1; d_gene: -; len: 13; abundance: -; j_gene: TRBJ1-1; CDR3nt: TGCGCCAGCAGTGAATCAGGGTCCACTGAAGCTTTCTTT; CDR3aa: CASSESGSTEAFF
v_gene: TRBV18; d_gene: TRBD2; len: 16; abundance: -; j_gene: TRBJ2-7; CDR3nt: TGTGCCAGCTCACCAGAGACTAGCGGGGGGGCCGGCGAGCAGTACTTC; CDR3aa: CASSPETSGGAGEQYF
v_gene: TRBV30; d_gene: -; len: 14; abundance: -; j_gene: TRBJ1-5; CDR3nt: TGTGCCTGGCGGAGGGACGGTAGCAATCAGCCCCAGCATTTT; CDR3aa: CAWRRDGSNQPQHF
v_gene: TRBV18; d_gene: TRBD2; len: 15; abundance: -; j_gene: TRBJ2-1; CDR3nt: TGTGCCAGCTCATTTACTAGCGGGGGGGCCTCTGAGCAGTTCTTC; CDR3aa: CASSFTSGGASEQFF
v_gene: TRBV19; d_gene: TRBD1; len: 16; abundance: -; j_gene: TRBJ1-4; CDR3nt: TGTGCCAGTAGTATAGCCGGCAGGGGGCCTGACGAAAAACTGTTTTTT; CDR3aa: CASSIAGRGPDEKLFF
v_gene: TRBV18; d_gene: TRBD1; len: 15; abundance: few; j_gene: TRBJ2-1; CDR3nt: TGTGCCAGCTCACCGTCCAGGGGGTCCTACAATGAGCAGTTCTTC; CDR3aa: CASSPSRGSYNEQFF
v_gene: TRBV19; d_gene: TRBD1; len: 16; abundance: -; j_gene: TRBJ2-2; CDR3nt: TGTGCCAGTAGTATTAGTGGACAGGTGGTTACCGGGGAGCTGTTTTTT; CDR3aa: CASSISGQVVTGELFF
v_gene: TRBV5-6; d_gene: -; len: 13; abundance: few; j_gene: TRBJ1-5; CDR3nt: TGTGCCAGCAGCCCCGGGAGCAATCAGCCCCAGCATTTT; CDR3aa: CASSPGSNQPQHF
v_gene: TRBV7-9; d_gene: -; len: 15; abundance: -; j_gene: TRBJ2-5; CDR3nt: TGTGCCAGCAGCTTAGGCGCGGGGGCGCAGGAGACCCAGTACTTC; CDR3aa: CASSLGAGAQETQYF
v_gene: TRBV5-4; d_gene: -; len: 14; abundance: -; j_gene: TRBJ2-5; CDR3nt: TGTGCCTCCTCGGAGGCAGGCAGGGAAGAGACCCAGTACTTC; CDR3aa: CASSEAGREETQYF
v_gene: TRBV19; d_gene: -; len: 14; abundance: -; j_gene: TRBJ1-1; CDR3nt: TGTGCCAGTAGTGTCCAGGGTGCGACCGCTGAAGCTTTCTTT; CDR3aa: CASSVQGATAEAFF
v_gene: TRBV19; d_gene: -; len: 16; abundance: -; j_gene: TRBJ1-5; CDR3nt: TGTGCCAGTAGCAAAGCCTTCGGGAGTATCAATCAGCCCCAGCATTTT; CDR3aa: CASSKAFGSINQPQHF
v_gene: TRBV6-5; d_gene: -; len: 12; abundance: -; j_gene: TRBJ2-3; CDR3nt: TGTGCCAGCAGCCCCGACAGAAATACGCAGTATTTT; CDR3aa: CASSPDRNTQYF
v_gene: TRBV9; d_gene: TRBD1; len: 15; abundance: -; j_gene: TRBJ2-1; CDR3nt: TGTGCCAGCAGCCAGGGACAGGGACTCTACAATGAGCAGTTCTTC; CDR3aa: CASSQGQGLYNEQFF
v_gene: TRBV7-2; d_gene: -; len: 13; abundance: -; j_gene: TRBJ1-6; CDR3nt: TGTGCCAGCAGCTCGGACAGTAATTCACCCCTCCACTTT; CDR3aa: CASSSDSNSPLHF
v_gene: TRBV7-2; d_gene: -; len: 14; abundance: few; j_gene: TRBJ1-4; CDR3nt: TGTGCCAGCAGCTTAGTCTGGACTAATGAAAAACTGTTTTTT; CDR3aa: CASSLVWTNEKLFF
v_gene: TRBV7-2; d_gene: TRBD2; len: 15; abundance: -; j_gene: TRBJ2-1; CDR3nt: TGTGCCAGCAGCCTTGGGACTAGCGGATACAATGAGCAGTTCTTC; CDR3aa: CASSLGTSGYNEQFF
v_gene: TRBV25-1; d_gene: -; len: 15; abundance: -; j_gene: TRBJ1-1; CDR3nt: TGTGCCACCCGGTTTAATCCATCTCCTCTGATTCGGGCTTTCTTT; CDR3aa: CATRFNPSPLIRAFF
v_gene: TRBV27; d_gene: -; len: 16; abundance: -; j_gene: TRBJ2-5; CDR3nt: TGTGCCAGCAGTCCCCAGCGGGGACAGCTAGGGGAGACCCAGTACTTC; CDR3aa: CASSPQRGQLGETQYF
v_gene: TRBV11-2; d_gene: -; len: 14; abundance: -; j_gene: TRBJ2-3; CDR3nt: TGTGCCAGCGGTAGGGGGGATAGCACAGATACGCAGTATTTT; CDR3aa: CASGRGDSTDTQYF
v_gene: TRBV2; d_gene: TRBD1; len: 15; abundance: -; j_gene: TRBJ1-5; CDR3nt: TGTGCCAGCAAGGACAGGGGCAAGATGGGGCAGCCCCAGCATTTT; CDR3aa: CASKDRGKMGQPQHF
v_gene: TRBV6-5; d_gene: TRBD1; len: 16; abundance: -; j_gene: TRBJ2-7; CDR3nt: TGTGCCAGCAGTTACTCGATAGGACAGGGAACCTACGAGCAGTACTTC; CDR3aa: CASSYSIGQGTYEQYF
v_gene: TRBV30; d_gene: -; len: 15; abundance: -; j_gene: TRBJ1-4; CDR3nt: TGTGCCTGGAGTGCTCGGGGCGGGGGTAATGAAAAACTGTTTTTT; CDR3aa: CAWSARGGGNEKLFF
v_gene: TRBV5-8; d_gene: -; len: 14; abundance: few; j_gene: TRBJ2-5; CDR3nt: TGTGCCAGCAGCCTTACAGGGTTGGGAGAGACCCAGTACTTC; CDR3aa: CASSLTGLGETQYF
v_gene: TRBV11-2; d_gene: -; len: 13; abundance: -; j_gene: TRBJ1-1; CDR3nt: TGTGCCAGCAGCTTATTTGCTAGAACCGATACTTTCTTT; CDR3aa: CASSLFARTDTFF
v_gene: TRBV11-3; d_gene: TRBD2; len: 14; abundance: -; j_gene: TRBJ2-1; CDR3nt: TGTGCCAGCAGCTCGACTAGCTCCGGTGGTGAGCAGTTCTTC; CDR3aa: CASSSTSSGGEQFF
v_gene: TRBV5-6; d_gene: TRBD2; len: 13; abundance: -; j_gene: TRBJ2-1; CDR3nt: TGTGCCAGCAGCTTGGACGGACTAGGAATGGGGTTCTTC; CDR3aa: CASSLDGLGMGFF
v_gene: TRBV30; d_gene: -; len: 14; abundance: once; j_gene: TRBJ1-2; CDR3nt: TGTGCCTGGGGCAAACGAGGTGGGCCTCATGGCTACACCTTC; CDR3aa: CAWGKRGGPHGYTF
v_gene: TRBV6-5; d_gene: -; len: 12; abundance: once; j_gene: TRBJ1-1; CDR3nt: TGTGCCAGCAGCAGGGGGAACACTGAAGCTTTCTTT; CDR3aa: CASSRGNTEAFF
v_gene: TRBV30; d_gene: -; len: 15; abundance: -; j_gene: TRBJ1-3; CDR3nt: TGTGCCTGGAGGAGGCGGGGAATCGCTGGAAACACCATATATTTT; CDR3aa: CAWRRRGIAGNTIYF
v_gene: TRBV19; d_gene: TRBD1; len: 13; abundance: -; j_gene: TRBJ1-5; CDR3nt: TGTGCCACGGGCAGGGGGAACTATCAGCCCCAGCATTTT; CDR3aa: CATGRGNYQPQHF